The 25 T cell receptor beta chains listed next were all sequenced from one sample in a study of blood T cell repertoires in COVID-19. This table comes from immunoSEQ multiplex PCR, and its TCRdb copy is limited to in-frame clones, with some not included. The table records around 140,000 clones, approximately 88% of them present only once. The specimen sequenced was peripheral blood. The receptors come from a woman in her forties or fifties with acute or convalescent COVID-19.

CDR3 loop: CASSGDSEAFF. DNA for the CDR3: TGTGCCAGCAGCGGAGACAGTGAAGCTTTCTTT. J is TRBJ1-1 and V is TRBV7-9; the D gene is possibly TRBD1 (5 bases). The CDR3 has 11 amino acids. V was trimmed by 5 bases and J by 7 bases, leaving 8 bases between them. CDR1 and CDR2 (germline): SEHNR, FQNEAQ (reference sequence).

The CDR3 sequence: CASSLGGSGTEAFF. In nucleotides, the CDR3 is TGTGCCAGCAGCTTAGGTGGGTCGGGGACTGAAGCTTTCTTT. This chain connects TRBV7-6 to TRBJ1-1; D not resolved. The CDR3 is 14 amino acids. The V end lost 1 base, the J end lost 5 bases, and 11 bases lay between the germline ends. Germline loops: CDR1 SGHVS, CDR2 FNYEAQ.

The chain links TRBV7-3 to TRBJ2-2; 7 nucleotides align to TRBD1. V dropped 4 bases and J dropped 4; count of bases not matched to a gene: 6. This CDR3 is built from 15 residues. The germline V gene encodes CDR1 SGHTA and CDR2 FQGTGA. CDR3 nucleotide sequence: TGTGCCAGCAGCTATACAGGGGTGGCCACCGGGGAGCTGTTTTTT. Its translation is CASSYTGVATGELFF. The variable domain in full, completed from reference TRBV7-3 and TRBJ2-2, reads GAGVSQTPSNKVTEKGKYVELRCDPISGHTALYWYRQSLGQGPEFLIYFQGTGAADDSGLPNDRFFAVRPEGSVSTLKIQRTERGDSAVYLCASSYTGVATGELFFGEGSRLTVL.

The chain couples TRBV5-1 to TRBJ1-3, with 9 bases fitting TRBD1. This CDR3 is 15 amino acids long. Trimming cost V 0 bases and J 2 bases; bases outside gene matches: 0. The germline V gene has CDR1 SGHRS and CDR2 YFSETQ. CDR3 protein: CASSLGTGAGNTIYF. For the CDR3, the DNA is TGCGCCAGCAGCTTGGGGACAGGGGCTGGAAACACCATATATTTT.

The rearrangement uses TRBV4-1 and TRBJ2-1, with TRBD1 matching 9 bases. The CDR3 is 17 residues long. After removal of 4 bases from V and 5 bases from J, the junction contained 12 bases not matched to a gene. Per the germline V gene, CDR1 is MGHRA and CDR2 is YSYEKL. CDR3 region: CASSRSAGTGYDNEQFF. The DNA for the CDR3 is TGCGCCAGCAGCCGATCCGCCGGGACAGGGTACGACAATGAGCAGTTCTTC.

This clone appeared a single time. The CDR3 region is CASSQEGEGMNTEAFF. The CDR3, as DNA: TGTGCCAGCAGCCAAGAGGGGGAGGGGATGAACACTGAAGCTTTCTTT. The gene calls are TRBV14 and TRBJ1-1, with D tentatively TRBD1 (5 bases). Between the trimmed V and J ends, which lost 0 bases and 0 bases, there was a span of 11 bases. From germline, CDR1 is SGHDN and CDR2 FVKESK. This CDR3 has 16 amino acids.

V gene TRBV3-1 (or the pseudogene TRBV3-2) combines with J gene TRBJ2-1; weak D call: TRBD2 (6 bases). Trimming pared 1 base from V and 5 bases from J, leaving 9 bases between. From germline, CDR1 is LGHDT and CDR2 YNNKEL (reference sequence). The CDR3 consists of 14 residues. The CDR3 sequence is CASSQGDFNNEQFF. The CDR3 bases are TGTGCCAGCAGCCAAGGGGACTTCAACAATGAGCAGTTCTTC.

This sequence joins TRBV30 and TRBJ2-3, with D possibly being TRBD1 (6 bases). CDR1 and CDR2 from the germline V gene are GTSNPN and SVGIG (reference sequence). The CDR3 spans 13 residues. The V gene lost 5 bases and the J gene lost 10 bases, with 19 bases spanning the gap. CDR3 in DNA: TGTGCCTGGGCCCCTAACAGGGCCTACCCGCAGTATTTT. The encoded protein is CAWAPNRAYPQYF.

The DNA of the CDR3 is TGTGCCAGTAGTCCGGGCGGGGGGGCCGCAGAGACCCAGTACTTC. Translation: CASSPGGGAAETQYF. The J gene is TRBJ2-5, the V gene TRBV19, with 9 bases that match TRBD2. The CDR3 consists of 15 residues. V was clipped by 5 bases and J by 4 bases; unmatched bases: 8. Germline CDR1 and CDR2: LNHDA and SQIVND (reference sequence).

This clone showed up just a few times. The V call is TRBV14, the J call TRBJ1-1; D gene uncertain. With 0 bases removed from V and 2 bases from J, the gap between germline ends came to 10 bases. The CDR3 spans 15 residues. Germline V gene sequence: CDR1 SGHDN, CDR2 FVKESK. The CDR3 region is CASSQDWQINTEAFF. DNA of the CDR3: TGTGCCAGCAGCCAAGATTGGCAGATTAACACTGAAGCTTTCTTT.

The gene calls are TRBV6-6 and TRBJ2-1; D is unresolved. Germline-derived CDR1 and CDR2 are MNHNY and SVGAGI (reference sequence). V lost 2 bases to trimming and J lost 4 bases, with 9 bases between them. The CDR3 length is 14 residues. The CDR3 here is CASSYTADYNEQFF. The CDR3 DNA is TGTGCCAGCAGTTACACCGCGGATTACAATGAGCAGTTCTTC.

V gene TRBV11-2 combines with J gene TRBJ2-1; the match to TRBD2 covers 8 bases. Germline V gene lookup returns CDR1 SGHAT and CDR2 FQNNGV. V dropped 3 bases and J dropped 4; count of bases not matched to a gene: 11. This CDR3 has 17 residues. The CDR3 loop is CASSLLEAGTSYNEQFF. Written as DNA, the CDR3 is TGTGCCAGCAGCTTGCTTGAGGCGGGGACTAGTTACAATGAGCAGTTCTTC.

This clone was found a few times. The chain combines TRBV14 with TRBJ1-4; D is ambiguous. Germline CDR1 SGHDN, CDR2 FVKESK. The germline V and J ends were trimmed by 1 base and 8 bases, with 17 bases remaining between them. The CDR3 is 16 residues long. The CDR3 DNA is TGTGCCAGCAGCCAAGCTTCTGAACCACAGATCGAAAAACTGTTTTTT. Protein sequence: CASSQASEPQIEKLFF.

The chain combines TRBV6-5 with TRBJ1-1; no firm D call. There are 13 residues in the CDR3. Trimming left V 0 bases short and J 8 bases short, with 10 bases between. The germline gives CDR1 MNHEY, CDR2 SVGAGI. CDR3 sequence: CASSYSSYREAFF. DNA of the CDR3: TGTGCCAGCAGTTACTCCAGTTACAGAGAAGCTTTCTTT.

The rearrangement joins TRBV9 to TRBJ1-1; D ambiguous. The germline CDR1 and CDR2 sequences are SGDLS and YYNGEE. Trimming cost V 4 bases and J 4 bases, with 14 bases left between them. CDR3 length equals 14 residues. The CDR3 sequence is CASSPIIGGTEAFF. CDR3 sequence (DNA): TGTGCCAGCAGCCCTATCATTGGCGGCACTGAAGCTTTCTTT.

This chain connects TRBV7-9 to TRBJ1-5; D gene unclear. V was cut by 1 base and J by 6 bases, with 10 bases left in between. This CDR3 comprises 14 residues. Germline assignment: CDR1 SEHNR and CDR2 FQNEAQ (reference sequence). Here the CDR3 reads CASSLGSGSQPQHF. The CDR3, as DNA: TGTGCCAGCAGCTTAGGTTCGGGGAGTCAGCCCCAGCATTTT.

The V and J genes are TRBV5-4 and TRBJ1-2; D gene ambiguous. CDR3 length: 14 residues. From germline, CDR1 is SGHNT and CDR2 YYREEE (reference sequence). The germline V and J ends were trimmed by 0 bases and 2 bases, with 8 bases remaining between them. The CDR3 reads CASSLAGTNYGYTF. CDR3 sequence (DNA): TGTGCCAGCAGCTTGGCGGGAACGAACTATGGCTACACCTTC.

The chain is built from TRBV12-5 and TRBJ2-7, with D perhaps matching TRBD1 (8 bases). The CDR3 has 16 residues. The V gene's germline CDR1 is LGHNT and CDR2 FRNRAP. V lost 4 bases and J lost 2, with 18 bases in between. CDR3 DNA: TGTGCTAGTGGTTGGACTAGACAGGGGTACCCCTACGAGCAGTACTTC. Protein product: CASGWTRQGYPYEQYF.

The chain employs TRBV6-1 and TRBJ1-2, with 10 bases that match TRBD1. V lost 1 base and J lost 6; bases outside the gene matches: 5. Germline CDR1 reads MNHNS; CDR2 reads SASEGT. CDR3 size: 15 residues. As DNA, the CDR3 is TGTGCCAGCAGTGAAGTGGGGACAGGGGCCGATGGCTACACCTTC. Its protein product is CASSEVGTGADGYTF.

The chain couples TRBV19 to TRBJ1-5; TRBD1 aligns across 8 bases. Germline values: CDR1 LNHDA, CDR2 SQIVND (reference sequence). The junction had 18 bases not matched to a gene; V was cut back by 10 bases and J by 1 base. The CDR3 totals 18 residues. Here the CDR3 reads CATSGGGGLGWSNQPQHF. The CDR3 DNA reads as TGTGCCACCTCAGGGGGCGGGGGTTTGGGATGGAGCAATCAGCCCCAGCATTTT.

This clone was seen more than once but under ten times. The rearrangement links TRBV11-2 to TRBJ2-1, with 13 bases identical to TRBD2. Trimming took 5 bases from V and 2 from J; bases not matched to a gene: 3. Per the germline V gene, CDR1 is SGHAT and CDR2 is FQNNGV. CDR3 length: 16 residues. The CDR3 reads CASSRGLAGAYNEQFF. The CDR3 nucleotides read TGTGCCAGCAGCCGTGGACTAGCGGGGGCCTACAATGAGCAGTTCTTC.

The chain employs TRBV25-1 and TRBJ2-5, with 8 bases lining up with TRBD1. V lost 5 bases to trimming and J lost 4 bases; unmatched junction nucleotides: 6. Germline V gene lookup returns CDR1 MGHDK and CDR2 SYGVNS. The CDR3 is 14 residues long. Here the CDR3 reads CASSLTGVRETQYF. The DNA for the CDR3 is TGTGCCAGCAGTTTGACAGGGGTACGAGAGACCCAGTACTTC. Drawing the rest from reference TRBV25-1 and TRBJ2-5, the complete variable domain is EADIYQTPRYLVIGTGKKITLECSQTMGHDKMYWYQQDPGMELHLIHYSYGVNSTEKGDLSSESTVSRIRTEHFPLTLESARPSHTSQYLCASSLTGVRETQYFGPGTRLLVL.

This chain joins TRBV7-2 and TRBJ2-1, with 7 bases fitting TRBD1. V was pared by 3 bases and J by 2 bases, with 1 base of the junction left unmatched. The CDR3 length is 14 residues. The germline V gene has CDR1 SGHTA and CDR2 FQGNSA. In DNA form, the CDR3 reads TGTGCCAGCAGCTTCGACAGGGCCTACAATGAGCAGTTCTTC. As protein: CASSFDRAYNEQFF. Using reference TRBV7-2 and TRBJ2-1 for the parts outside the CDR3, the full variable domain is GAGVSQSPSNKVTEKGKDVELRCDPISGHTALYWYRQSLGQGLEFLIYFQGNSAPDKSGLPSDRFSAERTGGSVSTLTIQRTQQEDSAVYLCASSFDRAYNEQFFGPGTRLTVL.

This clone was picked up one time. The rearrangement joins TRBV19 to TRBJ2-7, with 7 bases that match TRBD1. The CDR3 covers 13 residues. The germline CDR1 and CDR2 sequences are LNHDA and SQIVND (reference sequence). V lost 6 bases to trimming and J lost 2 bases; unmatched junction nucleotides: 4. As DNA, the CDR3 is TGTGCCAGTAGCGACAGGGCCCCCTACGAGCAGTACTTC. As protein: CASSDRAPYEQYF.

This clone has just one count. This sequence joins TRBV28 and TRBJ1-2; D is unclear. Germline assignment: CDR1 MDHEN and CDR2 SYDVKM. Trimming took 6 bases from V and 4 from J, leaving 9 bases between them. This CDR3 is 12 amino acids long. DNA of the CDR3: TGTGCCAGCAGCCCCGGTGGCTATGGCTACACCTTC. It is translated as CASSPGGYGYTF.